These 32 T cell receptor beta chains were sequenced from one sample in a study of shared clonotypes between healthy human individuals. This table comes from immunoSEQ multiplex PCR, and its TCRdb copy is limited to in-frame clones, with some not included. The sample has around 990,000 clones, about 80% seen once; the top ten hold more than 0.85%. Sequencing used memory CD4+ T cells from PBMCs. Sample subset: CD45RA-negative fraction. The source is a man aged 18 to 35 in good health. Some clones in this sample may be carry-over from other donors' samples.

The chain has TRBV5-5 and TRBJ1-2; 7 nucleotides align to TRBD1. With 0 bases clipped from V and 0 bases from J, the junction kept 11 bases outside the gene matches. Germline CDR1 reads SGHKS; CDR2 reads YYEKEE (reference sequence). CDR3 length: 18 amino acids. The CDR3 loop reads CASSLDWTGGGTNYGYTF. DNA for the CDR3: TGTGCCAGCAGCTTGGACTGGACAGGTGGTGGTACTAACTATGGCTACACCTTC.

This clone was seen more than once but under ten times. The chain joins TRBV7-2 to TRBJ2-5; unclear D gene. The CDR3 extends over 14 amino acids. Germline V lookup: CDR1 SGHTA, CDR2 FQGNSA. V was pared by 1 base and J by 5 bases, with 11 bases between. DNA for the CDR3: TGTGCCAGCAGCTTAGTGGCAGCGTCGGAGACCCAGTACTTC. Encoded protein: CASSLVAASETQYF.

With respect to this clone: This sample includes further DNA sequences coding for the same CDR3. V and J are TRBV29-1 and TRBJ2-1; either TRBD1 or TRBD2 may supply D (6 bases each). Trimming left V 5 bases short and J 2 bases short, with 10 bases between. This CDR3 has 13 amino acids. In germline, CDR1 is SQVTM, CDR2 ANQGSEA. CDR3 amino acids: CSVRGTTYNEQFF. CDR3 DNA: TGCAGCGTTCGCGGGACAACCTACAATGAGCAGTTCTTC.

The V and J genes are TRBV18 and TRBJ1-4; TRBD1 might be the D (5 bases). From germline, CDR1 is KGHSH and CDR2 LQKENI. This CDR3 is built from 13 residues. Trimming left V 6 bases short and J 8 bases short, with 13 bases between. The DNA of the CDR3 is TGTGCCAGCTCGCCGGGACCCCTCGAAAAACTGTTTTTT. Encoded protein: CASSPGPLEKLFF.

The genes are TRBV19 and TRBJ2-1; TRBD1 matches 11 bases. This CDR3 is built from 16 residues. The junction had 8 bases not matched to a gene; V was cut back by 4 bases and J by 6 bases. Germline values: CDR1 LNHDA, CDR2 SQIVND (reference sequence). CDR3 loop: CASSRAGTGGLNEQFF. CDR3 nucleotides: TGTGCCAGTAGTAGGGCCGGGACAGGGGGACTCAATGAGCAGTTCTTC. Full variable domain (remainder filled in from reference TRBV19 and TRBJ2-1): DGGITQSPKYLFRKEGQNVTLSCEQNLNHDAMYWYRQDPGQGLRLIYYSQIVNDFQKGDIAEGYSVSREKKESFPLTVTSAQKNPTAFYLCASSRAGTGGLNEQFFGPGTRLTVL.

The chain couples TRBV7-3 to TRBJ2-3; 10 bases agree with TRBD2. The CDR3 sequence is 16 residues long. The germline gives CDR1 SGHTA, CDR2 FQGTGA. J lost 0 bases, V lost 1 base, and 1 base had no gene match. The CDR3: CASSLMTSGSTDTQYF. The DNA for the CDR3 is TGTGCCAGCAGCTTAATGACTAGCGGGAGCACAGATACGCAGTATTTT.

The chain has TRBV7-7 and TRBJ2-2; TRBD1 matches 9 bases. The CDR3 totals 15 residues. The V gene end was trimmed by 5 bases and the J gene end by 7 bases; junction bases not matched to a gene: 8. Germline V gene lookup returns CDR1 SSHAT and CDR2 FNYEAQ (reference sequence). CDR3 loop: CASSPGTGSIGELFF. The CDR3 DNA reads as TGTGCCAGCAGCCCCGGGACAGGGAGTATCGGGGAGCTGTTTTTT.

A remark on this clone: A much larger clone sits a single nucleotide away, making a read error possible. The chain uses TRBV10-2 and TRBJ1-3, with TRBD1 matching over 7 bases. Germline CDR1 is WSHSY and CDR2 is SAAADI. This CDR3 spans 15 amino acids. CDR3 region: CASSDRGNSGDTIYF. In DNA form, the CDR3 reads TGCGCCAGCAGTGACAGGGGGAACTCTGGAGACACCATATATTTT.

This chain connects TRBV28 to TRBJ1-4; no clear D gene. Trimming left V 3 bases short and J 7 bases short, with 18 bases between. The germline CDR1 and CDR2 sequences are MDHEN and SYDVKM. The CDR3 has 16 residues. CDR3 nucleotides: TGTGCCAGCAGTTTTCGGACCGTTAGGGATGCTGAAAAACTGTTTTTT. Amino acid sequence: CASSFRTVRDAEKLFF.

J is TRBJ1-1 and V is TRBV10-3; D remains ambiguous. Germline loops: CDR1 ENHRY, CDR2 SYGVKD. The CDR3 contains 11 residues. V lost 4 bases and J 4 bases, leaving 4 bases between the germline ends. CDR3 bases: TGTGCCATCAGTGGTAGCACTGAAGCTTTCTTT. This gives the protein CAISGSTEAFF.

The CDR3 region is CASSQAWGRSYEQYF. For the CDR3, the DNA is TGTGCCAGCAGCCAAGCCTGGGGAAGATCCTACGAGCAGTACTTC. The chain recombines TRBV14 with TRBJ2-7; D is unclear. The germline V gene encodes CDR1 SGHDN and CDR2 FVKESK. With 1 base removed from V and 1 base from J, the gap between germline ends came to 11 bases. The CDR3 length is 15 residues.

This clone was counted a few times. V and J are TRBV11-3 and TRBJ2-3; 10 bases fit TRBD1. CDR3 length equals 17 residues. V lost 4 bases to trimming and J lost 1 base; unmatched junction nucleotides: 8. Germline values: CDR1 SGHNT, CDR2 YENEEA. The CDR3 DNA reads as TGTGCCAGCAGCTCGTCCTTCGGGACAGGGGGCACAGATACGCAGTATTTT. It codes for CASSSSFGTGGTDTQYF. The full variable domain, with the rest looked up from reference TRBV11-3 and TRBJ2-3, is EAGVVQSPRYKIIEKKQPVAFWCNPISGHNTLYWYLQNLGQGPELLIRYENEEAVDDSQLPKDRFSAERLKGVDSTLKIQPAELGDSAVYLCASSSSFGTGGTDTQYFGPGTRLTVL.

V and J are TRBV19 and TRBJ2-7; TRBD2 is a possible D gene (6 bases). The CDR3 is 13 amino acids. Trimming took off 5 bases at V and 8 bases at J, with 16 bases between the two ends. Germline CDR1 is LNHDA and CDR2 is SQIVND (reference sequence). CDR3 DNA sequence: TGTGCCAGTAGTTCTAACCGGGACTCCCAGCAGTACTTC. Translating it yields CASSSNRDSQQYF.

The V and J genes are TRBV11-2 and TRBJ2-2; TRBD2 agrees at 7 bases. This CDR3 is built from 13 residues. Germline CDR1 SGHAT, CDR2 FQNNGV. V was clipped by 3 bases and J by 6 bases; unmatched bases: 1. In DNA form, the CDR3 reads TGTGCCAGCAGCTTCCGGGAGGCCGGGGAGCTGTTTTTT. Residues: CASSFREAGELFF.

In regard to this clone: At the DNA level, this CDR3 is encoded by other sequences in the same sample as well. This chain connects TRBV5-1 to TRBJ2-7, with TRBD1 matching 7 bases. V was clipped by 6 bases and J by 0 bases; unmatched bases: 3. This CDR3 is 13 amino acids long. Looked up from germline, CDR1 is SGHRS and CDR2 is YFSETQ. Here the CDR3 DNA reads TGCGCCAGCAAGGGACAGAGCTCCTACGAGCAGTACTTC. Its protein is CASKGQSSYEQYF.

The rearrangement uses TRBV19 and TRBJ2-3, with D possibly TRBD1 on 5 matching bases. The CDR3 has 14 residues. Germline V gives CDR1 LNHDA, CDR2 SQIVND (reference sequence). V was pared by 3 bases and J by 2 bases, with 9 bases between. CDR3 in amino acids: CASSIHRTTDTQYF. The CDR3, as DNA: TGTGCCAGTAGTATCCACAGGACCACAGATACGCAGTATTTT.

The chain uses TRBV5-6 and TRBJ1-2; possible D gene TRBD1, 5 bases. Germline loops: CDR1 SGHDT, CDR2 YYEEEE. With 0 bases removed from V and 3 bases from J, the gap between germline ends came to 9 bases. The CDR3 has 14 residues. The CDR3 is CASSLGRVHYGYTF. CDR3 DNA sequence: TGTGCCAGCAGCTTGGGCAGGGTGCACTATGGCTACACCTTC.

The chain links TRBV5-1 to TRBJ2-3; unclear D gene. Germline CDR1 and CDR2: SGHRS and YFSETQ. V shed 0 bases and J shed 2 bases, with 10 bases lying between them. This CDR3 spans 15 amino acids. CDR3 DNA sequence: TGCGCCAGCAGCTTGGTCGGCCTAAACACAGATACGCAGTATTTT. Translating it yields CASSLVGLNTDTQYF.

This clone was observed a single time. This sequence joins TRBV4-2 and TRBJ2-1, with D perhaps TRBD1 or TRBD2 (5 bases each). The CDR3 is 13 residues long. From germline, CDR1 is LGHNA and CDR2 YNFKEQ. The V gene lost 0 bases and the J gene lost 10 bases, with 10 bases spanning the gap. CDR3 sequence reads: CASSQEGVGEQFF. The DNA for the CDR3 is TGTGCCAGCAGCCAAGAGGGGGTAGGGGAGCAGTTCTTC.

V is TRBV6-1 and J is TRBJ1-2, with D hard to call. Germline CDR1 is MNHNS and CDR2 is SASEGT. The CDR3 runs 15 residues. Trimming shortened V by 0 bases and J by 6 bases, and 14 bases separated the two germline ends. DNA of the CDR3: TGTGCCAGCAGTGAAGCGCTTATGTGGGGAGATGGCTACACCTTC. Protein sequence: CASSEALMWGDGYTF.

This rearrangement joins TRBV28 to TRBJ2-3; 13 bases map to TRBD2. V dropped 4 bases and J dropped 4; count of bases not matched to a gene: 8. This CDR3 comprises 17 residues. CDR1 and CDR2 from the germline V gene are MDHEN and SYDVKM. CDR3 sequence reads: CASSSRTSGSFADTQYF. CDR3 nucleotides: TGTGCCAGCAGTTCGCGGACTAGCGGGAGTTTCGCAGATACGCAGTATTTT. Looking up the rest from reference TRBV28 and TRBJ2-3 gives the full variable domain: DVKVTQSSRYLVKRTGEKVFLECVQDMDHENMFWYRQDPGLGLRLIYFSYDVKMKEKGDIPEGYSVSREKKERFSLILESASTNQTSMYLCASSSRTSGSFADTQYFGPGTRLTVL.

The chain combines TRBV5-1 with TRBJ2-7; 12 bases map to TRBD2. The V gene's germline CDR1 is SGHRS and CDR2 YFSETQ. The junction had 5 bases not matched to a gene; V was cut back by 5 bases and J by 2 bases. The CDR3 extends over 15 amino acids. CDR3 coding DNA: TGCGCCAGCAGTACCTCTAGCGGGAGGGCCTACGAGCAGTACTTC. Translated, it gives CASSTSSGRAYEQYF.

The sample holds a few counts of this clone. This rearrangement joins TRBV29-1 to TRBJ2-7, with D maybe TRBD2 (6 bases). The CDR3 has 12 amino acids. Germline V gene lookup returns CDR1 SQVTM and CDR2 ANQGSEA. The V and J ends lost 7 bases and 4 bases respectively, with 14 bases between them. CDR3 loop: CSAMDGGYEQYF. The CDR3 DNA reads as TGCAGCGCCATGGACGGAGGGTACGAGCAGTACTTC.

This rearrangement joins TRBV20-1 to TRBJ1-4, with no clear D. The CDR3 covers 11 residues. The ends were cut back, 2 bases at V and 8 bases at J, with 6 bases in the middle. The germline V gene has CDR1 DFQATT and CDR2 SNEGSKA (reference sequence). CDR3 DNA: TGCAGTGCTAGAACCTACGAAAAACTGTTTTTT. This translates into CSARTYEKLFF.

J is TRBJ2-3 and V is TRBV10-3; 9 bases agree with TRBD1. Germline values: CDR1 ENHRY, CDR2 SYGVKD. The CDR3 consists of 17 residues. Losses at the gene ends were 2 bases for V and 0 bases for J; bases not matched to a gene: 6. CDR3 sequence: CAISEGTGSLSTDTQYF. The CDR3 bases are TGTGCCATCAGTGAGGGGACAGGGTCCTTGAGCACAGATACGCAGTATTTT.

A single count supports this clone. This chain uses TRBV30 with TRBJ1-6; D may be TRBD1 (5 bases). From germline, CDR1 is GTSNPN and CDR2 SVGIG (reference sequence). The CDR3 spans 14 residues. Trimming removed 2 bases at V and 6 bases at J, with 11 bases between. CDR3 residues: CAWSRWGPNSPLHF. DNA of the CDR3: TGTGCCTGGAGTCGATGGGGCCCTAATTCACCCCTCCACTTT. Using reference TRBV30 and TRBJ1-6 for the parts outside the CDR3, the full variable domain is SQTIHQWPATLVQPVGSPLSLECTVEGTSNPNLYWYRQAAGRGLQLLFYSVGIGQISSEVPQNLSASRPQDRQFILSSKKLLLSDSGFYLCAWSRWGPNSPLHFGNGTRLTVT.

Regarding this clone: Other DNA sequences from this sample encode an identical CDR3 as well. The gene calls are TRBV28 and TRBJ2-7, with 9 bases aligning to TRBD2. Germline loops: CDR1 MDHEN, CDR2 SYDVKM. The CDR3 is 15 residues long. Germline trimming cut 3 bases from V and 3 bases from J; bases unmatched to any gene: 6. CDR3 region: CASSLEPTSGYEQYF. DNA of the CDR3: TGTGCCAGCAGTTTGGAACCGACTAGCGGCTACGAGCAGTACTTC.

The table lists this clone with a count of one. The chain recombines TRBV7-6 with TRBJ2-5; TRBD2 agrees at 7 bases. The CDR3 totals 14 residues. Looked up from germline, CDR1 is SGHVS and CDR2 is FNYEAQ. J gave up 3 bases and V 3 bases, and 4 bases lay outside the gene matches. CDR3 sequence (DNA): TGTGCCAGCAGCTTGCCTAGCGGTAAAGAGACCCAGTACTTC. This sequence encodes CASSLPSGKETQYF.

The count of this clone is one. CDR3 region: CASSLAPTGEYGYTF. DNA of the CDR3: TGCGCCAGCAGCTTGGCCCCGACAGGTGAATATGGCTACACCTTC. The J gene is TRBJ1-2, the V gene TRBV5-1; tentative D call: TRBD1 (6 bases). Looked up from germline, CDR1 is SGHRS and CDR2 is YFSETQ. This CDR3 has 15 amino acids. Trimming left V 0 bases short and J 5 bases short, with 14 bases between. Full variable domain (outside the CDR3, taken from reference TRBV5-1 and TRBJ1-2): KAGVTQTPRYLIKTRGQQVTLSCSPISGHRSVSWYQQTPGQGLQFLFEYFSETQRNKGNFPGRFSGRQFSNSRSEMNVSTLELGDSALYLCASSLAPTGEYGYTFGSGTRLTVV.

A few counts support this clone. The sample carries other DNA sequences with the same CDR3. The rearrangement links TRBV9 to TRBJ2-6; D not resolved. This CDR3 spans 15 amino acids. V shed 1 base and J shed 0 bases, with 5 bases lying between them. CDR1 and CDR2 (germline): SGDLS, YYNGEE. CDR3 region: CASSVLPSGANVLTF. In DNA form, the CDR3 reads TGTGCCAGCAGCGTACTACCCTCTGGGGCCAACGTCCTGACTTTC. Supplemented by reference TRBV9 and TRBJ2-6, the full variable domain reads DSGVTQTPKHLITATGQRVTLRCSPRSGDLSVYWYQQSLDQGLQFLIQYYNGEERAKGNILERFSAQQFPDLHSELNLSSLELGDSALYFCASSVLPSGANVLTFGAGSRLTVL.

As DNA, the CDR3 is TGTGCCAGCAGTGACCCCCATAGCAATCAGCCCCAGCATTTT. As protein: CASSDPHSNQPQHF. The rearrangement uses TRBV6-1 and TRBJ1-5; D unclear. Trimming cost V 3 bases and J 0 bases, with 6 bases left between them. The CDR3 has 14 residues. CDR1 and CDR2 from the germline V gene are MNHNS and SASEGT.

The chain recombines TRBV19 with TRBJ2-7; D ambiguous. The CDR3 loop spans 15 amino acids. Germline loops: CDR1 LNHDA, CDR2 SQIVND (reference sequence). Trimming removed 3 bases at V and 2 bases at J, with 14 bases between. CDR3 protein: CASSIAHPPAYEQYF. CDR3 nucleotide sequence: TGTGCCAGTAGTATTGCCCATCCTCCGGCCTACGAGCAGTACTTC.